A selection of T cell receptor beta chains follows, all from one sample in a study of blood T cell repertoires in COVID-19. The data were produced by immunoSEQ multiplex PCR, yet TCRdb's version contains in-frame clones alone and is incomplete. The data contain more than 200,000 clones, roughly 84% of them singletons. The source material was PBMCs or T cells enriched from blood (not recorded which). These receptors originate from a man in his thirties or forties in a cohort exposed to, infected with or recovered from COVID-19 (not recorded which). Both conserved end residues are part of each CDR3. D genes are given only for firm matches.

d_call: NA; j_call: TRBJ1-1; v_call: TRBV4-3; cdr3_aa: CASSQRAEDYTEAFF; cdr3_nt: TGCGCCAGCAGCCAACGGGCGGAGGACTACACTGAAGCTTTCTTT
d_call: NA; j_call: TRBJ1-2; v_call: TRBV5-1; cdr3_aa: CASSLTATYGYTF; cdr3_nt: TGCGCCAGCAGCTTGACAGCCACCTATGGCTACACCTTC
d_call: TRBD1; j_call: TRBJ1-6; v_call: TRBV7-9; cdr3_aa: CASSLAGQTNSPLHF; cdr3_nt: TGTGCCAGCAGCTTAGCGGGACAGACAAATTCACCCCTCCACTTT
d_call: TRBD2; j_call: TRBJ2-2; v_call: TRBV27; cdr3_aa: CASSTGLAGVGGELFF; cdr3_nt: TGTGCCAGCAGCACGGGACTAGCGGGAGTGGGGGGGGAGCTGTTTTTT
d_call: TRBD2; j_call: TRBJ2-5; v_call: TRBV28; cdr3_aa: CASSFQREILETQYF; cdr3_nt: TGTGCCAGCAGTTTCCAGCGGGAGATCTTAGAGACCCAGTACTTC
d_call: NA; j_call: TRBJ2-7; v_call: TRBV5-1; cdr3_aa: CASSLDSTYEQYF; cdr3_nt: TGCGCCAGCAGCTTGGACAGTACCTACGAGCAGTACTTC
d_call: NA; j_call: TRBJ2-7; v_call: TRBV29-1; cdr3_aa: CSVRSPGGGYEQYF; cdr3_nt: TGCAGCGTCCGGTCCCCGGGGGGCGGGTACGAGCAGTACTTC
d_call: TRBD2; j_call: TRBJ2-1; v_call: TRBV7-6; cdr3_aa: CASSLPPGLAGGANEQFF; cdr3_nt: TGTGCCAGCAGCTTACCCCCGGGACTAGCGGGAGGAGCTAATGAGCAGTTCTTC
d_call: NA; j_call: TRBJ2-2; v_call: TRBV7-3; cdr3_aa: CASSLIPVNTGELFF; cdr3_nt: TGTGCCAGCAGCTTAATCCCCGTAAACACCGGGGAGCTGTTTTTT
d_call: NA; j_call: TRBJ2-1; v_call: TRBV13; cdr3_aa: CASSLGQVSSYNEQFF; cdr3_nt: TGTGCCAGCAGCTTAGGACAGGTGAGCTCCTACAATGAGCAGTTCTTC
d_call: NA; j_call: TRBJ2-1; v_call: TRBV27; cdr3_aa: CASSLTGAYNEQFF; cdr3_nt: TGTGCCAGCAGTTTAACGGGAGCGTACAATGAGCAGTTCTTC
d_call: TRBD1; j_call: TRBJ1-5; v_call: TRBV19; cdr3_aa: CATQINRDRNQPQHF; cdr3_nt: TGTGCCACCCAAATAAACCGGGACAGAAATCAGCCCCAGCATTTT
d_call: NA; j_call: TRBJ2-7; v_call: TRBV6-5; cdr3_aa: CASSYGGTYEQYF; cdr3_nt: TGTGCCAGCAGTTACGGGGGGACCTACGAGCAGTACTTC
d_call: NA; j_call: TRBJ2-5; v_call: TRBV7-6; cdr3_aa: CASSVLSVGGSFETQYF; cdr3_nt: TGTGCCAGCAGCGTCCTATCGGTGGGGGGTTCCTTTGAGACCCAGTACTTC
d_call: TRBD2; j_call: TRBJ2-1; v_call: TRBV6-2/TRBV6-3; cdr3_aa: CASSSSGKTYNEQFF; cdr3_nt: TGTGCCAGCAGTTCTAGCGGAAAAACCTACAATGAGCAGTTCTTC